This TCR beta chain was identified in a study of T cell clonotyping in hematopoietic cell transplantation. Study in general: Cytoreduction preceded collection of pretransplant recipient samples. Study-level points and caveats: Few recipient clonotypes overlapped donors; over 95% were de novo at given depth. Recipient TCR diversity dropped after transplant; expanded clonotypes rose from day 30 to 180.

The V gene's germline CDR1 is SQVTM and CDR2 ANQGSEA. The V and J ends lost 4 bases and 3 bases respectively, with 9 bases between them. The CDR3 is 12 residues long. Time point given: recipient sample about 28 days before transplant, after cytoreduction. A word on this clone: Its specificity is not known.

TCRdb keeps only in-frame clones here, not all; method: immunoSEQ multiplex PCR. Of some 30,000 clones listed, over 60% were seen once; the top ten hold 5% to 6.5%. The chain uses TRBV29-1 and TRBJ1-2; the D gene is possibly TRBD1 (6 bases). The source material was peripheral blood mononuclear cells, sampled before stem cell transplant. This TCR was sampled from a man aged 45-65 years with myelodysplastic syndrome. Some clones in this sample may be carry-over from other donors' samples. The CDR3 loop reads CSVGTEDYGYTF. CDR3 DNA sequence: TGCAGCGTTGGGACAGAAGACTATGGCTACACCTTC.